These 5 T cell receptor beta chains share one sample of origin, sequenced in a study of T cells after posttransplantation cyclophosphamide. Treatment was busulfan-fludarabine conditioning, a marrow graft, and cyclophosphamide on days +3 and +4. TCRdb's table, derived via immunoSEQ multiplex PCR, lists solely in-frame clones and lacks some. The sample lists around 37,000 clones; around four fifths were seen once. The specimen comprised CD4+ T cells sorted from blood, sampled roughly 1,900 days after a stem cell transplant with posttransplant cyclophosphamide. These receptors came from a female patient aged 35-55 years who received an allogeneic stem cell transplant from a related donor, was CMV-positive, and had no GVHD. Some T cells may be transferred from the graft donor.

V is TRBV18 and J is TRBJ1-1; D gene unclear. Trimming shortened V by 0 bases and J by 4 bases, and 15 bases separated the two germline ends. This CDR3 spans 16 amino acids. CDR1 and CDR2 (germline): KGHSH, LQKENI. CDR3 region: CASSPPHNIQSTEAFF. Written as DNA, the CDR3 is TGTGCCAGCTCACCACCGCACAATATACAGAGCACTGAAGCTTTCTTT.

The rearrangement links TRBV2 to TRBJ2-7; D not certain. CDR1 is SNHLY, CDR2 FYNNEI, per germline. The V and J ends lost 5 bases and 2 bases respectively, with 10 bases between them. The CDR3 totals 13 residues. CDR3 residues: CASSWAVAYEQYF. The CDR3 DNA reads TGTGCCAGCAGTTGGGCAGTCGCCTACGAGCAGTACTTC.

The chain recombines TRBV27 with TRBJ1-5, with D hard to call. The CDR3 extends over 13 amino acids. Germline CDR1 is MNHEY and CDR2 is SMNVEV (reference sequence). V was pared by 2 bases and J by 10 bases, with 12 bases between. CDR3 amino acids: CASSLNTEAPQHF. The CDR3, as DNA: TGTGCCAGCAGTTTAAACACAGAAGCCCCCCAGCATTTT.

The chain recombines TRBV5-4 with TRBJ1-6; D is undetermined. Germline CDR1 reads SGHNT; CDR2 reads YYREEE (reference sequence). The germline V and J ends were trimmed by 0 bases and 7 bases, with 8 bases remaining between them. There are 14 residues in the CDR3. DNA for the CDR3: TGTGCCAGCAGCTTGGCACGTCGGAATTCACCCCTCCACTTT. It translates to CASSLARRNSPLHF. The variable domain in full, completed from reference TRBV5-4 and TRBJ1-6, reads ETGVTQSPTHLIKTRGQQVTLRCSSQSGHNTVSWYQQALGQGPQFIFQYYREEENGRGNFPPRFSGLQFPNYSSELNVNALELDDSALYLCASSLARRNSPLHFGNGTRLTVT.

This chain uses TRBV11-3 with TRBJ2-2; 7 positions match TRBD1. The CDR3 consists of 15 residues. Germline V lookup: CDR1 SGHNT, CDR2 YENEEA. V gave up 1 base and J gave up 4 bases; unmatched junction bases: 3. This chain's CDR3 is CASSLGQGSTGELFF. DNA of the CDR3: TGTGCCAGCAGCTTAGGACAGGGTAGCACCGGGGAGCTGTTTTTT.